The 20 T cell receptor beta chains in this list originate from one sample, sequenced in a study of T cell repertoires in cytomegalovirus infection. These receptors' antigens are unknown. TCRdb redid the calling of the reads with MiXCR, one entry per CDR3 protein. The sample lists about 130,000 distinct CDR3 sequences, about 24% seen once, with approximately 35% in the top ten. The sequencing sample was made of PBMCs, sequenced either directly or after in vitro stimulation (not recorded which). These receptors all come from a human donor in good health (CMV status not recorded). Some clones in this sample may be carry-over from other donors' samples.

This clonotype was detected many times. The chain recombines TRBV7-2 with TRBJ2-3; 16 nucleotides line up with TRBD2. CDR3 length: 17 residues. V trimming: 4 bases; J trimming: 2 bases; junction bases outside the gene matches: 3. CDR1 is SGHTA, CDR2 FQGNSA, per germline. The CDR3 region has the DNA TGTGCCAGCAGCTCGGGGACTAGCGGGAGGGCCACAGATACGCAGTATTTT. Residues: CASSSGTSGRATDTQYF.

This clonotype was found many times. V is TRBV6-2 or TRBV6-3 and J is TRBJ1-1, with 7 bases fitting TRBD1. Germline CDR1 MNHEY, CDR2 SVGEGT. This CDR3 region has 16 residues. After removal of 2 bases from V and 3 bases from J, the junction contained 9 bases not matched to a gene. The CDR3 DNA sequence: TGTGCCAGCAGTTACGGGAGGGACAGAGTTTACACTGAAGCTTTCTTT. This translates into CASSYGRDRVYTEAFF.

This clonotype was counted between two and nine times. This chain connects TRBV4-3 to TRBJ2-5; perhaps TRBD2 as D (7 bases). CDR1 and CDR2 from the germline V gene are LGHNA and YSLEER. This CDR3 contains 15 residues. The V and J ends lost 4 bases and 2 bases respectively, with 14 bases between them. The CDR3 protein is CASSPTGTIQETQYF. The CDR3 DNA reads TGCGCCAGCAGCCCCACAGGGACTATTCAAGAGACCCAGTACTTC.

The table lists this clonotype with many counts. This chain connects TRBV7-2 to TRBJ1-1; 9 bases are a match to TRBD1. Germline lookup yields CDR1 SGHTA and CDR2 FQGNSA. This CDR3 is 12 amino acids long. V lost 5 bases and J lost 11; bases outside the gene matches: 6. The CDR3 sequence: CASSGTGFWAFF. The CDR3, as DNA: TGTGCCAGCAGCGGGACAGGGTTTTGGGCTTTCTTT.

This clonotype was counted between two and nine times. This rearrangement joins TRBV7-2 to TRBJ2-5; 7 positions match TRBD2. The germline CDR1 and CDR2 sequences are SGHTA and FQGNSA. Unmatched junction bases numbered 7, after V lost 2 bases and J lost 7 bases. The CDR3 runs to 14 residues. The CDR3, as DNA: TGTGCCAGCAGCTTATTAGGACTAGAAGCGACCCAGTACTTC. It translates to CASSLLGLEATQYF.

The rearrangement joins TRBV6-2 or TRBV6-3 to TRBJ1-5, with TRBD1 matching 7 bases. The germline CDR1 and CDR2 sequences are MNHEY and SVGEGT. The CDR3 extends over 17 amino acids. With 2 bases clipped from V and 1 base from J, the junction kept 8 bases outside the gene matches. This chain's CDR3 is CASSYRAGGESNQPQHF. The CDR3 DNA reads TGTGCCAGCAGTTACCGCGCAGGGGGGGAAAGCAATCAGCCCCAGCATTTT.

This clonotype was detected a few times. The CDR3 DNA follows: TGTGCCAGCAGGCCCGGACAGGGATCAAACATTCAGTACTTC. Encoded protein: CASRPGQGSNIQYF. The chain couples TRBV7-2 to TRBJ2-4; TRBD1 matches 8 bases. The V gene's germline CDR1 is SGHTA and CDR2 FQGNSA. The CDR3 loop spans 14 amino acids. J lost 6 bases, V lost 6 bases, and 7 bases had no gene match.

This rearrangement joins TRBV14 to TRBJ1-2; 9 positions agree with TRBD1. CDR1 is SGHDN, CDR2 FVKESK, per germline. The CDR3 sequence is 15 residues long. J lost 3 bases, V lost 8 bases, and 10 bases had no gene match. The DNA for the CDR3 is TGTGCCAGCGGACAGGGGAGGTTGTATGACTATGGCTACACCTTC. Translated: CASGQGRLYDYGYTF.

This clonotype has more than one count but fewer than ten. The DNA for the CDR3 is TGTGCCAGCAGCGCGGACGGCTATGGCTACACCTTC. This sequence encodes CASSADGYGYTF. The rearrangement joins TRBV7-2 to TRBJ1-2; D is ambiguous. V was pared by 5 bases and J by 4 bases, with 8 bases between. This CDR3 region has 12 residues. CDR1 and CDR2 (germline): SGHTA, FQGNSA.

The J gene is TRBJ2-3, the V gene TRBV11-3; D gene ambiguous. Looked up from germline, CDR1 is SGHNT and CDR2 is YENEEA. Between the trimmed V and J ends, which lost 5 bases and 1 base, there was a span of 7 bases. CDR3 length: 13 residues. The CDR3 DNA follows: TGTGCCAGCAGCCTAATGGGCACAGATACGCAGTATTTT. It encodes CASSLMGTDTQYF.

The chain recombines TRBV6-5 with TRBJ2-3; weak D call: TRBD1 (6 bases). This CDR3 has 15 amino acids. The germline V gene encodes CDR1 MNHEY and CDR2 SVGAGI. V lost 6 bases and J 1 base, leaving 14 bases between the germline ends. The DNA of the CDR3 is TGTGCCAGCAGAGCACAGGGTCAAGGCACAGATACGCAGTATTTT. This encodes CASRAQGQGTDTQYF.

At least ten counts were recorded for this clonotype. The CDR3 DNA reads as TGTGCCAGTAGTATAGTGGACGTAGCGGATACGCAGTATTTT. This translates into CASSIVDVADTQYF. The V and J genes are TRBV19 and TRBJ2-3; possibly TRBD2 for D (5 bases). The germline CDR1 and CDR2 sequences are LNHDA and SQIVND (reference sequence). The V end lost 1 base, the J end lost 6 bases, and 11 bases lay between the germline ends. The CDR3 totals 14 residues. Drawing the rest from reference TRBV19 and TRBJ2-3, the complete variable domain is DGGITQSPKYLFRKEGQNVTLSCEQNLNHDAMYWYRQDPGQGLRLIYYSQIVNDFQKGDIAEGYSVSREKKESFPLTVTSAQKNPTAFYLCASSIVDVADTQYFGPGTRLTVL.

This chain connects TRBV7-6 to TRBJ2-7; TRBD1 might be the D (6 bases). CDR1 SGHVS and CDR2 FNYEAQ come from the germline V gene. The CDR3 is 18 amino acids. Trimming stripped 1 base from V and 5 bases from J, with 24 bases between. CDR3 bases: TGTGCCAGCAGCTTAGTCGCACAGGGACGGGTTGTTCCTCACGAGCAGTACTTC. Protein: CASSLVAQGRVVPHEQYF.

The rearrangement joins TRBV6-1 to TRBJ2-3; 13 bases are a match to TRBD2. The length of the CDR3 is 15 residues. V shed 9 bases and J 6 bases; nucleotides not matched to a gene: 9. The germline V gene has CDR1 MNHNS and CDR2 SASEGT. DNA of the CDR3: TGTGCCAGTAATGCGGGACTAGCGGGACTGGATACGCAGTATTTT. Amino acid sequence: CASNAGLAGLDTQYF.

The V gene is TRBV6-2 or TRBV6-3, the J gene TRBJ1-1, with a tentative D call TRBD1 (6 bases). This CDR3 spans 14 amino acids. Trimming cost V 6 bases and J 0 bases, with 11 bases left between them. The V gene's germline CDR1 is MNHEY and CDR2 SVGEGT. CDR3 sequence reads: CASRRGQLNTEAFF. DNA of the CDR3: TGTGCCAGCAGACGCGGACAGCTGAACACTGAAGCTTTCTTT.

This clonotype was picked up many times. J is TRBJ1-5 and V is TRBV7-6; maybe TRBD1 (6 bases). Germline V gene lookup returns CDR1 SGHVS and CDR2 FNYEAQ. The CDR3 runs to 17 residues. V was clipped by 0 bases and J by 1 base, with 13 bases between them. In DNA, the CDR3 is TGTGCCAGCAGCTTAGCGGGGGGACACCCAAGCAATCAGCCCCAGCATTTT. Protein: CASSLAGGHPSNQPQHF.

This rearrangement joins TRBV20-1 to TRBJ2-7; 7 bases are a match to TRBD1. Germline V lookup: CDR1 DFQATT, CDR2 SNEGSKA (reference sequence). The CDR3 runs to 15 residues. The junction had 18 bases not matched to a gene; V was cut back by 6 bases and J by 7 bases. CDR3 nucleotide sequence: TGCAGTGCCCCCGCGGACAGGATCTCGTCGTATGAGCAGTACTTC. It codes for CSAPADRISSYEQYF.

The DNA of the CDR3 is TGCAGCGTCCGACAGCCCAACTCCTACGAGCAGTACTTC. It is translated as CSVRQPNSYEQYF. The genes are TRBV29-1 and TRBJ2-7; TRBD1 is a possible D gene (5 bases). The V end lost 6 bases, the J end lost 0 bases, and 12 bases lay between the germline ends. The CDR3 covers 13 residues. Germline V gene data show CDR1 as SQVTM and CDR2 as ANQGSEA.

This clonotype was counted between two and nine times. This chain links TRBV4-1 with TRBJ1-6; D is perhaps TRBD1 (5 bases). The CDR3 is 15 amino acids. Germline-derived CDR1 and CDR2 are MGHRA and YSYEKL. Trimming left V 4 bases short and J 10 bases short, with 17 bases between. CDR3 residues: CASSPGPVEGSPLHF. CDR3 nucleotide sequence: TGCGCCAGCAGCCCGGGGCCCGTCGAGGGGTCACCCCTCCACTTT.

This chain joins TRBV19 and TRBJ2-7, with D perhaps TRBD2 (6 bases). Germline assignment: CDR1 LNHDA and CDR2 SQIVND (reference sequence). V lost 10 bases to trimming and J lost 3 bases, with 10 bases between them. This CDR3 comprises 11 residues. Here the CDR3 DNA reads TGTGCCACCAGTAGCGGCTACGAGCAGTACTTC. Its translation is CATSSGYEQYF.